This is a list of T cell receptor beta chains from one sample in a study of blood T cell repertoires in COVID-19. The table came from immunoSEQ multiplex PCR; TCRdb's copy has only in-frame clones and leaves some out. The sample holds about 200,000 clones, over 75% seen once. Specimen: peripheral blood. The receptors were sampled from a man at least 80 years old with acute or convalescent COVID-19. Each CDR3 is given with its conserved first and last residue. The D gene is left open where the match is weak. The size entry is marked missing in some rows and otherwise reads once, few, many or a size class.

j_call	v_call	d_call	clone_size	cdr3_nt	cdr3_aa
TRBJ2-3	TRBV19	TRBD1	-	TGTGCCATCCGGGACAGGGGCACAGATACGCAGTATTTT	CAIRDRGTDTQYF
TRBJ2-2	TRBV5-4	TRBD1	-	TGTGCCAGCAGCGGGACAGGGGCTGTAAACACCGGGGAGCTGTTTTTT	CASSGTGAVNTGELFF
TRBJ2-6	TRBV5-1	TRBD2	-	TGCGCCAGCAGCCCGCTCGGGGAGCGGGAGGGCCCTGGGGCCAACGTCCTGACTTTC	CASSPLGEREGPGANVLTF
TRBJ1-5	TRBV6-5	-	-	TGTGCCAGCAGCCGAACAGGCGACAATCAGCCCCAGCATTTT	CASSRTGDNQPQHF
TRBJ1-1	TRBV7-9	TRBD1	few	TGTGCCAGCAGCCCCCTGGACAGGTTGAACACTGAAGCTTTCTTT	CASSPLDRLNTEAFF
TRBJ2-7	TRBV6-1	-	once	TGTGCCAGCAGTGAGCCAGTCTACGAGCAGTACTTC	CASSEPVYEQYF
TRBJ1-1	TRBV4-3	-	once	TGCGCCAGCAGCCAAGCTCAGATTATGAACACTGAAGCTTTCTTT	CASSQAQIMNTEAFF
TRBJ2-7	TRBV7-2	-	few	TGTGCCAGCAGCTCGAACCGGGTATCCTACTACGAGCAGTACTTC	CASSSNRVSYYEQYF
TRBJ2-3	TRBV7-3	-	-	TGTGCCAGCAGCCTAGGCGGCGGGAAAGATACGCAGTATTTT	CASSLGGGKDTQYF
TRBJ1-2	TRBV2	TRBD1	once	TGTGCCAGCGTTGGGACAGGGATATCTGGCTACACCTTC	CASVGTGISGYTF
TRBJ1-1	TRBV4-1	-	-	TGCGCCAGCAGCCAAGATGGCCTACAGTCGGCTGAAGCTTTCTTT	CASSQDGLQSAEAFF
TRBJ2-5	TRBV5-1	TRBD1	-	TGCGCCAGCAGCTTGGTAGTTAAGACAGGGTTGGTCCAAGAGACCCAGTACTTC	CASSLVVKTGLVQETQYF
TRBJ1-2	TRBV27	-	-	TGTGCCAGCAGTTTCGTCCACAGCCAAGCTAACTATGGCTACACCTTC	CASSFVHSQANYGYTF
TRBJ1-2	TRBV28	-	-	TGTGCCAGCAGTTTACCTAAAACAGGGAATAACTATGGCTACACCTTC	CASSLPKTGNNYGYTF
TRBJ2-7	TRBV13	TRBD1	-	TGTGCCAGCAGCGGGCAACAGGGGGCGATCCCCCTATCGAACTTC	CASSGQQGAIPLSNF
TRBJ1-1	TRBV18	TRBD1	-	TGTGCCAGCTCACTAGCGCCAGGGGGCAACACTGAAGCTTTCTTT	CASSLAPGGNTEAFF
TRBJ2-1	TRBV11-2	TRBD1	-	TGTGCCAGCAGGCCAGGGACAGGGGGCGTTGATGAGCAGTTCTTC	CASRPGTGGVDEQFF
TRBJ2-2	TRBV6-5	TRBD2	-	TGTGCCAGCAGTTATGAGGGAGGGCCGGGCACCGGGGAGCTGTTTTTT	CASSYEGGPGTGELFF
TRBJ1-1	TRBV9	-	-	TGTGCCAGCAGCACCCTCACAATGAACACTGAAGCTTTCTTT	CASSTLTMNTEAFF
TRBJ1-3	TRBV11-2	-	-	TGTGCCAGCAGCCTGTCCGGGGGGCTAACGGGAAACACCATATATTTT	CASSLSGGLTGNTIYF
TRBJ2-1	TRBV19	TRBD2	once	TGTGCCAGTAGTACGGGGGTAGGACTAGCGGCTAATACCAATGAGCAGTTCTTC	CASSTGVGLAANTNEQFF
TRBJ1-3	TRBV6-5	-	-	TGTGCCACCACGGGGGGGATCGGAAACACCATATATTTT	CATTGGIGNTIYF
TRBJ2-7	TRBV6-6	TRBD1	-	TGTGCCAGCAGGAACGGACAGGGTGGATCCGAGCAGTACTTC	CASRNGQGGSEQYF